This T cell receptor beta chain was recorded in a study of regulatory T cells in long-lasting Graves disease. This clonotype has only a few counts. Its cognate antigen is unknown. Time point described: persistent/refractory GD, antithyroid drugs over 5 years with positive TRAb. RNA extracted from PBMCs served as the sequencing template. Arm-PCR of CDR3 regions with iRepertoire HTBI primers generated TCR beta libraries. TCRdb re-called the multiplex PCR reads through MiXCR, storing one row per CDR3 protein. The data show fewer than 600,000 distinct CDR3 sequences, under 25% seen once. Overall study findings and caveats: Accuracy was possibly reduced by small sample size.

The TCR was taken from a female donor with Graves disease. Source: peripheral blood mononuclear cells (PBMCs), taken when the disease was refractory, from a patient treated with antithyroid drugs.

The CDR3 DNA is TGTGCCAGCTCACCAGCCCTAGCGGGGGGTCTCAATGAGCAGTTCTTC. Its translation: CASSPALAGGLNEQFF. The chain is built from TRBV18 and TRBJ2-1; TRBD2 matches 11 bases. This CDR3 region has 16 residues. From germline, CDR1 is KGHSH and CDR2 LQKENI. V lost 2 bases, J lost 6 bases, and 6 bases stayed unmatched.